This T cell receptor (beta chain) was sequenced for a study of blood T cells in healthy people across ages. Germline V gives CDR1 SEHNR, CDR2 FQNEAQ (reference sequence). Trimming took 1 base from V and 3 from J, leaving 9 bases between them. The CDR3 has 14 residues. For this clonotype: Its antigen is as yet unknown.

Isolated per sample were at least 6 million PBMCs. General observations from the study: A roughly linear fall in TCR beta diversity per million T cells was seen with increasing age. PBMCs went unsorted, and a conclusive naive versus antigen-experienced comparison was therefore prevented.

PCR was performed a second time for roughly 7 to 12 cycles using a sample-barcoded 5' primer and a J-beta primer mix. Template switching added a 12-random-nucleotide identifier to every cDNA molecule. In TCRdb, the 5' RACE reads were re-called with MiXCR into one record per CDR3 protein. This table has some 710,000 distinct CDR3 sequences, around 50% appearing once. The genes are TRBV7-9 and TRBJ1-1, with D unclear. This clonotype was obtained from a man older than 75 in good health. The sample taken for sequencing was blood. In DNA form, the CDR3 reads TGTGCCAGCAGCTTAGTATTGGGTGACACTGAAGCTTTCTTT. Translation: CASSLVLGDTEAFF.